This T cell receptor beta chain was captured by sequencing in a study of blood T cell repertoires in COVID-19. Data came from immunoSEQ multiplex PCR; TCRdb stores just in-frame clones and leaves some out. The sample contains 350,000 to 450,000 clones, 86% of which appear only once. With V trimmed by 3 bases and J by 4 bases, 9 bases remained unmatched. Germline V gene data show CDR1 as SNHLY and CDR2 as FYNNEI. The CDR3 loop spans 16 amino acids. The sample was peripheral blood. This clonotype originated in a woman aged 55-70 years with COVID-19, enrolled during active disease. This chain joins TRBV2 and TRBJ2-1; 7 positions match TRBD1. For the CDR3, the DNA is TGTGCCAGCAGTGAGGACAGGTTAAACGATTACAATGAGCAGTTCTTC. The encoded protein is CASSEDRLNDYNEQFF. Together with reference TRBV2 and TRBJ2-1, the CDR3 gives the full variable domain: EPEVTQTPSHQVTQMGQEVILRCVPISNHLYFYWYRQILGQKVEFLVSFYNNEISEKSEIFDDQFSVERPDGSNFTLKIRSTKLEDSAMYFCASSEDRLNDYNEQFFGPGTRLTVL.